The 24 T cell receptor beta chains presented below share a single source sample, sequenced in a study of blood T cell repertoires in COVID-19. Using immunoSEQ multiplex PCR, the repertoire was profiled, and TCRdb retains in-frame clones only, with some absent. The sample gives about 130,000 clones, about 87% of which show up once; 10% to 13% is in the top ten. The sample was peripheral blood. These receptors all come from a man aged 50-59 years with acute or convalescent COVID-19.

This rearrangement joins TRBV5-1 to TRBJ2-3; possible D gene TRBD2, 6 bases. With 5 bases removed from V and 2 bases from J, the gap between germline ends came to 18 bases. This CDR3 has 16 amino acids. Per germline, CDR1 SGHRS and CDR2 YFSETQ. The CDR3 reads CASSRGTLRLTDTQYF. The CDR3 DNA follows: TGCGCCAGCAGTCGGGGGACCCTAAGACTCACAGATACGCAGTATTTT.

The chain recombines TRBV2 with TRBJ2-1, with 8 nucleotides matching TRBD2. Germline V lookup: CDR1 SNHLY, CDR2 FYNNEI. V was pared by 5 bases and J by 7 bases, with 4 bases of the junction left unmatched. The CDR3 has 13 residues. CDR3 sequence reads: CASSNVAGNEQFF. The CDR3 nucleotides are TGTGCCAGCAGTAATGTAGCGGGGAATGAGCAGTTCTTC.

The chain couples TRBV5-5 to TRBJ1-5; D gene unclear. With 0 bases removed from V and 4 bases from J, the gap between germline ends came to 8 bases. CDR3 size: 14 residues. From germline, CDR1 is SGHKS and CDR2 YYEKEE (reference sequence). CDR3 protein: CASSLVGGNQPQHF. CDR3 nucleotide sequence: TGTGCCAGCAGCTTGGTCGGCGGAAATCAGCCCCAGCATTTT.

This rearrangement joins TRBV9 to TRBJ2-1; 7 nucleotides agree with TRBD2. CDR3 length: 16 residues. V gave up 4 bases and J gave up 0 bases; unmatched junction bases: 7. The germline V gene encodes CDR1 SGDLS and CDR2 YYNGEE. The CDR3 coding sequence is TGTGCCAGCAGCCGCCGGACTAGAAACTCCTACAATGAGCAGTTCTTC. Protein sequence: CASSRRTRNSYNEQFF.

V is TRBV19 and J is TRBJ1-5; D perhaps matches TRBD1 (6 bases). This CDR3 has 15 residues. The germline V gene encodes CDR1 LNHDA and CDR2 SQIVND (reference sequence). The ends were cut back, 7 bases at V and 6 bases at J, with 19 bases in the middle. CDR3 in DNA: TGTGCCAGTACCCTGGGTCACAGGGAAAGTCAGCCCCAGCATTTT. Translating it yields CASTLGHRESQPQHF. Based on the CDR3 plus reference TRBV19 and TRBJ1-5, the full variable domain is DGGITQSPKYLFRKEGQNVTLSCEQNLNHDAMYWYRQDPGQGLRLIYYSQIVNDFQKGDIAEGYSVSREKKESFPLTVTSAQKNPTAFYLCASTLGHRESQPQHFGDGTRLSIL.

The rearrangement links TRBV5-1 to TRBJ2-3; maybe TRBD2 (6 bases). Germline CDR1 is SGHRS and CDR2 is YFSETQ. Deletions cut 4 bases from V and 2 bases from J, with 14 bases between. This CDR3 has 15 amino acids. CDR3 in amino acids: CASSIPGLITDTQYF. In DNA, the CDR3 is TGCGCCAGCAGCATCCCGGGACTGATCACAGATACGCAGTATTTT.

This sequence joins TRBV3-1 (or the pseudogene TRBV3-2) and TRBJ1-2; 11 nucleotides match TRBD1. Germline-derived CDR1 and CDR2 are LGHDT and YNNKEL (reference sequence). The CDR3 is 14 residues long. J lost 8 bases, V lost 6 bases, and 8 bases had no gene match. The CDR3 loop is CASRPGQGAGGYTF. The CDR3 bases are TGTGCCAGCAGACCTGGACAGGGGGCTGGGGGCTACACCTTC.

The rearrangement links TRBV19 to TRBJ2-3; 13 bases are a match to TRBD2. The V segment lost 4 bases and the J segment 6 bases; nucleotides outside the gene matches: 10. The germline CDR1 and CDR2 sequences are LNHDA and SQIVND (reference sequence). The CDR3 is made up of 17 amino acids. CDR3 loop: CASSRPRLAGGRDTQYF. The DNA for the CDR3 is TGTGCCAGTAGTAGGCCGAGACTAGCGGGGGGCCGGGATACGCAGTATTTT.

The V and J genes are TRBV3-1 (or the pseudogene TRBV3-2) and TRBJ2-7; the D gene is possibly TRBD2 (6 bases). Germline V gene lookup returns CDR1 LGHDT and CDR2 YNNKEL (reference sequence). The V end lost 4 bases, the J end lost 4 bases, and 17 bases lay between the germline ends. There are 15 residues in the CDR3. This chain's CDR3 is CASSPWPPEGYEQYF. In DNA, the CDR3 is TGTGCCAGCAGCCCTTGGCCCCCGGAGGGATACGAGCAGTACTTC.

The rearrangement uses TRBV20-1 and TRBJ2-5, with a possible D match to TRBD2 (6 bases). The germline CDR1 and CDR2 sequences are DFQATT and SNEGSKA (reference sequence). The germline V and J ends were trimmed by 7 bases and 4 bases, with 10 bases remaining between them. The CDR3 length is 11 residues. The CDR3 protein is CSVYSGETQYF. As DNA, the CDR3 is TGCAGTGTGTATAGCGGAGAGACCCAGTACTTC.

The rearrangement joins TRBV9 to TRBJ2-1; the D is unclear. CDR1 SGDLS and CDR2 YYNGEE come from the germline V gene. This CDR3 is 16 amino acids long. Trimming left V 3 bases short and J 4 bases short, with 17 bases between. The CDR3 is CASSARWSSGYNEQFF. The CDR3 coding sequence is TGTGCCAGCAGCGCTCGGTGGTCTAGTGGGTACAATGAGCAGTTCTTC.

This sequence joins TRBV18 and TRBJ1-2; D possibly corresponds to TRBD1 (6 bases). The CDR3 runs 17 residues. The V end was cut by 3 bases, the J end by 2 bases, with 19 bases between. Germline CDR1 and CDR2: KGHSH and LQKENI. The CDR3 protein is CASSPLTGGGVNYGYTF. The CDR3 bases are TGTGCCAGCTCACCGTTGACAGGTGGCGGTGTCAACTATGGCTACACCTTC.

The genes are TRBV7-2 and TRBJ2-7; D ambiguous. Per germline, CDR1 SGHTA and CDR2 FQGNSA. CDR3 length: 12 amino acids. The ends were cut back, 2 bases at V and 7 bases at J, with 9 bases in the middle. The CDR3 sequence is CASSLRLQEQYF. The CDR3 coding sequence is TGTGCCAGCAGCTTAAGACTCCAGGAGCAGTACTTC.

This chain links TRBV5-1 with TRBJ1-3; TRBD1 matches at 7 bases. The trim removed 4 bases at V and 8 bases at J, leaving 12 bases unmatched. The CDR3 spans 15 residues. Looked up from germline, CDR1 is SGHRS and CDR2 is YFSETQ. The CDR3 protein is CASSPGGTALHTIYF. The CDR3 coding sequence is TGCGCCAGCAGCCCGGGTGGGACAGCCCTTCACACCATATATTTT.

J is TRBJ2-7 and V is TRBV18; perhaps TRBD2 as D (6 bases). The CDR3 runs 14 residues. Germline V gene data show CDR1 as KGHSH and CDR2 as LQKENI. V was pared by 1 base and J by 3 bases, with 10 bases between. CDR3: CASSPRGEFYEQYF. In nucleotides, the CDR3 is TGTGCCAGCTCACCACGGGGGGAGTTCTACGAGCAGTACTTC. Drawing the rest from reference TRBV18 and TRBJ2-7, the complete variable domain is NAGVMQNPRHLVRRRGQEARLRCSPMKGHSHVYWYRQLPEEGLKFMVYLQKENIIDESGMPKERFSAEFPKEGPSILRIQQVVRGDSAAYFCASSPRGEFYEQYFGPGTRLTVT.

This chain links TRBV12-3 or TRBV12-4 with TRBJ1-2; D call uncertain. The CDR3 is 13 amino acids. Trimming took 1 base from V and 8 from J, leaving 11 bases between them. The CDR3 DNA follows: TGTGCCAGCAGTTTAGGACCGCAGGAAGGCTACACCTTC. This gives the protein CASSLGPQEGYTF.

This clone was seen a few times. The chain links TRBV7-9 to TRBJ1-1; no clear D. Trimming shortened V by 3 bases and J by 7 bases, and 12 bases separated the two germline ends. This CDR3 is built from 13 residues. Germline values: CDR1 SEHNR, CDR2 FQNEAQ (reference sequence). The CDR3 DNA sequence: TGTGCCAGCAGCTTCTCTGCGGGCCTTGAAGCTTTCTTT. Its protein product is CASSFSAGLEAFF.

This clone has a single count. The J gene is TRBJ1-1, the V gene TRBV6-5; 8 bases fit TRBD1. Germline trimming cut 6 bases from V and 3 bases from J; bases unmatched to any gene: 6. The CDR3 runs 14 residues. Per germline, CDR1 MNHEY and CDR2 SVGAGI. The CDR3: CASSITDRDTEAFF. The CDR3 DNA is TGTGCCAGCAGCATTACGGACAGGGACACTGAAGCTTTCTTT.

The V and J genes are TRBV12-3 or TRBV12-4 and TRBJ2-1; the D is unclear. CDR3 length equals 13 residues. V was pared by 4 bases and J by 2 bases, with 6 bases between. The CDR3, as DNA: TGTGCCAGCAGTTGGAGACCCTACAATGAGCAGTTCTTC. This encodes CASSWRPYNEQFF.

The chain is built from TRBV10-3 and TRBJ1-5; D possibly corresponds to TRBD1 (6 bases). This CDR3 region has 13 residues. Germline loops: CDR1 ENHRY, CDR2 SYGVKD. Trimming took off 5 bases at V and 6 bases at J, with 11 bases between the two ends. The CDR3 nucleotides read TGTGCCATCAGTAACAGGGAGAGTCAGCCCCAGCATTTT. This gives the protein CAISNRESQPQHF.

The V call is TRBV18, the J call TRBJ1-1; TRBD1 agrees at 7 bases. The CDR3 runs 15 residues. The V and J ends lost 2 bases and 4 bases, in that order; junction bases with no gene match: 7. Germline V gene sequence: CDR1 KGHSH, CDR2 LQKENI. CDR3 loop: CASSPNTGVSTEAFF. CDR3 nucleotide sequence: TGTGCCAGCTCACCAAACACAGGGGTGTCCACTGAAGCTTTCTTT.

Turning to this clone: One end of the junction fails to match germline, which may point to a read error. V gene TRBV5-4 combines with J gene TRBJ2-1; TRBD2 agrees at 15 bases. The CDR3 consists of 20 residues. The germline V gene has CDR1 SGHNT and CDR2 YYREEE (reference sequence). In DNA, the CDR3 is TGTGCCAGCAGCTGTAGAACGGGACTAGCGGGAGGAATACCCTACAATGAACAGTTCTTC. Translating it yields CASSCRTGLAGGIPYNEQFF.

The V call is TRBV29-1, the J call TRBJ1-2; D is unclear. Trimming left V 6 bases short and J 3 bases short, with 11 bases between. Germline V lookup: CDR1 SQVTM, CDR2 ANQGSEA. The CDR3 extends over 12 amino acids. CDR3 sequence (DNA): TGCAGCGTACAAAACCAGGACTATGGCTACACCTTC. Translated: CSVQNQDYGYTF.

The chain employs TRBV4-1 and TRBJ1-2; D gene uncertain. Looked up from germline, CDR1 is MGHRA and CDR2 is YSYEKL. Trimming removed 4 bases at V and 5 bases at J, with 8 bases between. The CDR3 sequence is 12 residues long. The CDR3 nucleotides are TGCGCCAGCAGCCGCCCGGAGTATGGCTACACCTTC. The encoded protein is CASSRPEYGYTF.